This T cell receptor beta chain was identified in a study of shared clonotypes between healthy human individuals. Points on this clone: Other DNA sequences in the same sample also yield this CDR3.

Repertoires were generated with immunoSEQ multiplex PCR, while TCRdb's copy carries only in-frame clones and drops some. The sample lists 2 million to 2.5 million clones; 85% to 95% were seen once. The origin of this receptor is a man aged 18 to 35 in good health. Some clones in this sample may be carry-over from other donors' samples. The sample consisted of naive CD4+ T cells from PBMCs. Subset in this sample: CD45RA+ positively selected.

The CDR3 bases are TGTGCCAGCAGCGTAGACCCAGATACGCAGTATTTT. Its protein is CASSVDPDTQYF. This chain links TRBV9 with TRBJ2-3; D not resolved. Deletions cut 0 bases from V and 4 bases from J, with 3 bases between. Germline values: CDR1 SGDLS, CDR2 YYNGEE. This CDR3 region has 12 residues.